Each of the 27 T cell receptor beta chains below was sequenced from the same sample in a study of shared clonotypes between healthy human individuals. Repertoires were generated with immunoSEQ multiplex PCR, while TCRdb's copy carries only in-frame clones and drops some. The data contain 2 million to 2.5 million clones, 92% of them singletons. Material for sequencing was naive CD4+ T cells from PBMCs. This sample's subset: CD45RA+ positively selected. These receptors all come from a man aged 18 to 29 in good health. Some clones in this sample may be carry-over from other donors' samples.

In the case of this clone: The sample holds other DNA sequences that translate to the same CDR3. The V call is TRBV5-1, the J call TRBJ2-1; D remains ambiguous. Germline lookup yields CDR1 SGHRS and CDR2 YFSETQ. The CDR3 spans 15 residues. Trimming cost V 4 bases and J 0 bases, with 11 bases left between them. DNA of the CDR3: TGCGCCAGCAGCCTAGAGATGAGCTCCTACAATGAGCAGTTCTTC. Its protein product is CASSLEMSSYNEQFF.

This clone has just one count. The chain is built from TRBV21-1 and TRBJ2-3. TRBV21-1 is noted as a pseudogene. CDR3 length: 15 residues. This CDR3 is CASSALGWVCDTQYF. The CDR3 DNA is TGTGCCAGCAGCGCGCTCGGCTGGGTTTGCGATACGCAGTATTTT.

The chain links TRBV2 to TRBJ2-3, with D hard to call. Germline V gene data show CDR1 as SNHLY and CDR2 as FYNNEI. This CDR3 has 13 amino acids. The V gene lost 2 bases and the J gene lost 4 bases, with 7 bases spanning the gap. In nucleotides, the CDR3 is TGTGCCAGCAGTGAAATTTCCCCAGATACGCAGTATTTT. Amino acids: CASSEISPDTQYF. The whole variable domain, remainder taken from reference TRBV2 and TRBJ2-3, is EPEVTQTPSHQVTQMGQEVILRCVPISNHLYFYWYRQILGQKVEFLVSFYNNEISEKSEIFDDQFSVERPDGSNFTLKIRSTKLEDSAMYFCASSEISPDTQYFGPGTRLTVL.

The V call is TRBV21-1, the J call TRBJ2-5. TRBV21-1 is labeled a pseudogene. This CDR3 is built from 16 residues. CDR3 residues: CASGLPGATKRETQYF. CDR3 coding DNA: TGTGCCAGCGGACTTCCGGGGGCTACGAAACGAGAGACCCAGTACTTC.

The rearrangement uses TRBV5-5 and TRBJ1-4; D is ambiguous. V dropped 3 bases and J dropped 0 bases, with 9 bases sitting between them. CDR3 length equals 15 residues. CDR1 and CDR2 from the germline V gene are SGHKS and YYEKEE (reference sequence). CDR3 region: CASSSDWTTNEKLFF. For the CDR3, the DNA is TGTGCCAGCAGCTCCGACTGGACAACTAATGAAAAACTGTTTTTT.

The genes are TRBV19 and TRBJ1-1; D is perhaps TRBD1 (5 bases). Germline assignment: CDR1 LNHDA and CDR2 SQIVND (reference sequence). The CDR3 extends over 14 amino acids. V was pared by 3 bases and J by 4 bases, with 12 bases between. Written as DNA, the CDR3 is TGTGCCAGTAGTATTTGGGGGGACGGCACTGAAGCTTTCTTT. Protein: CASSIWGDGTEAFF.

The chain's CDR3 is CASRGVGEQYF. The CDR3 DNA follows: TGTGCCAGCAGAGGGGTAGGGGAGCAGTACTTC. This chain joins TRBV6-1 and TRBJ2-7, with D perhaps TRBD1 (5 bases). The CDR3 loop spans 11 amino acids. Between the trimmed V and J ends, which lost 6 bases and 7 bases, there was a span of 10 bases. Germline CDR1 reads MNHNS; CDR2 reads SASEGT.

This chain connects TRBV10-2 to TRBJ2-7; D not certain. Germline values: CDR1 WSHSY, CDR2 SAAADI. Trimming took 0 bases from V and 2 from J, leaving 8 bases between them. The CDR3 covers 14 residues. CDR3 sequence (DNA): TGCGCCAGCAGTGAGTCGCGAGGAGCCTACGAGCAGTACTTC. Encoded protein: CASSESRGAYEQYF.

The chain carries TRBV25-1 and TRBJ2-7; no clear D. The germline V and J ends were trimmed by 6 bases and 0 bases, with 12 bases remaining between them. This CDR3 contains 14 residues. Germline V gene lookup returns CDR1 MGHDK and CDR2 SYGVNS. This CDR3 is CASSPTDFSYEQYF. As DNA, the CDR3 is TGTGCCAGCAGCCCGACGGATTTCTCCTACGAGCAGTACTTC.

The chain has TRBV18 and TRBJ2-7; D is unresolved. Trimming stripped 3 bases from V and 1 base from J, with 10 bases between. CDR3 length: 14 amino acids. Germline assignment: CDR1 KGHSH and CDR2 LQKENI. DNA for the CDR3: TGTGCCAGCTCACCGTTGGCCCAGTCCTACGAGCAGTACTTC. The encoded protein is CASSPLAQSYEQYF.

CDR3 region: CASSWDRNTGELFF. As DNA, the CDR3 is TGTGCCAGCAGTTGGGACAGAAACACCGGGGAGCTGTTTTTT. V gene TRBV5-6 combines with J gene TRBJ2-2; 7 nucleotides match TRBD1. V lost 5 bases and J lost 2; bases outside the gene matches: 3. This CDR3 spans 14 amino acids. Looked up from germline, CDR1 is SGHDT and CDR2 is YYEEEE.

The chain carries TRBV5-6 and TRBJ2-6, with unresolved D. V was shortened by 0 bases and J by 0 bases, with 7 bases between the two germline ends. The CDR3 consists of 16 residues. Germline V gene data show CDR1 as SGHDT and CDR2 as YYEEEE. CDR3 sequence reads: CASSLGVSSGANVLTF. Written as DNA, the CDR3 is TGTGCCAGCAGCTTGGGCGTGAGCTCTGGGGCCAACGTCCTGACTTTC.

V and J are TRBV5-1 and TRBJ2-3, with 14 bases lining up with TRBD2. J lost 5 bases, V lost 7 bases, and 9 bases had no gene match. Germline V gene lookup returns CDR1 SGHRS and CDR2 YFSETQ. This CDR3 comprises 16 residues. The CDR3 DNA is TGCGCCAGCCGAAGACTAGCGGGAGGGCCTCAAGATACGCAGTATTTT. As protein: CASRRLAGGPQDTQYF.

V usage is TRBV9 and J usage is TRBJ1-3, with D perhaps matching TRBD1 (5 bases). Germline-derived CDR1 and CDR2 are SGDLS and YYNGEE. The CDR3 has 16 residues. V lost 9 bases and J lost 2, with 21 bases in between. CDR3 nucleotides: TGTGCCACCATGATCGGGACCCCCGTGGCTGGAAACACCATATATTTT. It codes for CATMIGTPVAGNTIYF.

About this clone itself: Other DNA sequences from this sample encode an identical CDR3 as well. The rearrangement joins TRBV30 to TRBJ1-6, with D uncertain. V lost 2 bases to trimming and J lost 7 bases, with 6 bases between them. The germline CDR1 and CDR2 sequences are GTSNPN and SVGIG (reference sequence). The CDR3 has 12 amino acids. The CDR3 protein is CAWSLRNSPLHF. In nucleotides, the CDR3 is TGTGCCTGGAGTTTAAGAAATTCACCCCTCCACTTT.

This clone was detected once. One end of the junction does not line up with germline, which may come from a read error. The chain uses TRBV28 and TRBJ2-7; 7 bases match TRBD1. CDR1 MDHEN and CDR2 SYDVKM come from the germline V gene. The CDR3 has 14 amino acids. The CDR3 DNA reads as TGTGCCAGCTGCCACGGACAGGCCTCCCACGAGCAGTACTTC. Translated, it gives CASCHGQASHEQYF.

The rearrangement joins TRBV5-4 to TRBJ2-1; 10 bases line up with TRBD1. This CDR3 is built from 16 residues. V was pared by 4 bases and J by 6 bases, with 10 bases of the junction left unmatched. Germline V gene data show CDR1 as SGHNT and CDR2 as YYREEE (reference sequence). Here the CDR3 DNA reads TGTGCCAGCAGCCGTGACAGGGGGCGGGGGCCCAATGAGCAGTTCTTC. Its protein product is CASSRDRGRGPNEQFF. Full variable domain (missing parts from reference TRBV5-4 and TRBJ2-1): ETGVTQSPTHLIKTRGQQVTLRCSSQSGHNTVSWYQQALGQGPQFIFQYYREEENGRGNFPPRFSGLQFPNYSSELNVNALELDDSALYLCASSRDRGRGPNEQFFGPGTRLTVL.

The rearrangement links TRBV7-2 to TRBJ2-7; TRBD1 is a possible D gene (6 bases). The CDR3 has 14 amino acids. Germline CDR1 and CDR2: SGHTA and FQGNSA. Trimming pared 3 bases from V and 3 bases from J, leaving 12 bases between. CDR3 region: CASSLSRGYYEQYF. The DNA of the CDR3 is TGTGCCAGCAGCTTGAGCAGGGGATACTACGAGCAGTACTTC.

This rearrangement joins TRBV5-4 to TRBJ1-3; D is possibly TRBD1 (5 bases). This CDR3 has 16 amino acids. CDR1 and CDR2 from the germline V gene are SGHNT and YYREEE (reference sequence). Trimming removed 0 bases from V and 0 bases from J, with 10 bases in between. CDR3 residues: CASSLVGARSGNTIYF. The DNA of the CDR3 is TGTGCCAGCAGCTTGGTCGGGGCTCGCTCTGGAAACACCATATATTTT.

The chain carries TRBV18 and TRBJ2-3; D gene unclear. The CDR3 runs to 16 residues. Per the germline V gene, CDR1 is KGHSH and CDR2 is LQKENI. With 5 bases removed from V and 2 bases from J, the gap between germline ends came to 17 bases. In nucleotides, the CDR3 is TGTGCCAGCTCAATGACCACACTGAAACCCACAGATACGCAGTATTTT. Protein: CASSMTTLKPTDTQYF.

The chain uses TRBV7-6 and TRBJ1-3, with D unresolved. V dropped 0 bases and J dropped 0 bases, with 12 bases sitting between them. The CDR3 spans 17 residues. The germline CDR1 and CDR2 sequences are SGHVS and FNYEAQ. The CDR3 is CASSLANTRNSGNTIYF. CDR3 nucleotides: TGTGCCAGCAGCTTAGCGAACACCAGAAACTCTGGAAACACCATATATTTT.

The chain links TRBV7-2 to TRBJ1-3; D unclear. CDR1 and CDR2 from the germline V gene are SGHTA and FQGNSA. The CDR3 is 13 residues long. V gave up 2 bases and J gave up 4 bases, with 6 bases separating them. This CDR3 reads CASSLSQGNTIYF. For the CDR3, the DNA is TGTGCCAGCAGCTTATCACAGGGAAACACCATATATTTT.

The chain is built from TRBV7-3 and TRBJ2-3; D not resolved. V was trimmed by 1 base and J by 4 bases, leaving 15 bases between them. Per the germline V gene, CDR1 is SGHTA and CDR2 is FQGTGA. This CDR3 has 16 residues. The CDR3 region is CASSLRPLVGSDTQYF. The CDR3 DNA follows: TGTGCCAGCAGCTTAAGGCCATTGGTTGGGTCAGATACGCAGTATTTT.

J is TRBJ2-2 and V is TRBV5-6, with D hard to call. The CDR3 spans 16 residues. The ends were cut back, 2 bases at V and 0 bases at J, with 11 bases in the middle. Germline values: CDR1 SGHDT, CDR2 YYEEEE. CDR3 sequence (DNA): TGTGCCAGCAGCTTCCGACTCAACGCGAACACCGGGGAGCTGTTTTTT. Amino acid sequence: CASSFRLNANTGELFF.

This clone showed up just once. The chain links TRBV11-1 to TRBJ2-3; D possibly corresponds to TRBD2 (7 bases). Between the trimmed V and J ends, which lost 9 bases and 4 bases, there was a span of 11 bases. Germline-derived CDR1 and CDR2 are SGHAT and FQDESV (reference sequence). There are 12 residues in the CDR3. CDR3 in amino acids: CASRGAADTQYF. CDR3 nucleotide sequence: TGTGCCAGTCGGGGGGCGGCAGATACGCAGTATTTT.

The gene calls are TRBV4-3 and TRBJ2-3; D not resolved. Trimming left V 0 bases short and J 0 bases short, with 7 bases between. The CDR3 length is 15 residues. The germline V gene has CDR1 LGHNA and CDR2 YSLEER. The CDR3 DNA reads as TGCGCCAGCAGCCAAGAGGACGGTAGCACAGATACGCAGTATTTT. Its translation is CASSQEDGSTDTQYF.

J is TRBJ2-1 and V is TRBV28, with 9 bases identical to TRBD1. CDR3 length: 16 residues. Germline loops: CDR1 MDHEN, CDR2 SYDVKM. Losses at the gene ends were 5 bases for V and 4 bases for J; bases not matched to a gene: 9. The CDR3 DNA sequence: TGTGCCAGCAGTCCCATGGGACAGGGTGGTTACAATGAGCAGTTCTTC. Its protein product is CASSPMGQGGYNEQFF.